This passage covers 9 T cell receptor beta chains from one sample sequenced in a study of T cells in Graves' hyperthyroidism and ophthalmopathy. RNA transcripts gave rise to amplified TCR beta CDR3 regions. Primed by the HTBI set, a first-round RT-PCR was run on the TCR CDR3. TCRdb reprocessed the multiplex PCR reads via MiXCR and lists one record per CDR3 protein. Of about 270,000 distinct CDR3 sequences listed, about 16% were seen once; the top ten hold 30% to 35%. The sequenced sample consisted of blood. These receptors were obtained from a woman in her fifties or sixties with Graves' hyperthyroidism that later progressed to Graves' ophthalmopathy.

This clonotype has ten or more counts. The V and J genes are TRBV20-1 and TRBJ2-3; 13 positions match TRBD2. Germline CDR1 and CDR2: DFQATT and SNEGSKA (reference sequence). This CDR3 contains 14 residues. Unmatched junction bases numbered 4, after V lost 5 bases and J lost 5 bases. The chain's CDR3 is CSAGGTSGIDTQYF. CDR3 DNA: TGCAGTGCTGGGGGGACTAGCGGGATAGATACGCAGTATTTT.

This clonotype was observed many times. V is TRBV5-1 and J is TRBJ2-1; TRBD2 is a possible D gene (7 bases). The CDR3 runs 15 residues. The V and J ends lost 1 base and 7 bases respectively, with 15 bases between them. Germline V CDR1 and CDR2: SGHRS, YFSETQ. The CDR3 nucleotides are TGCGCCAGCAGCTTGTGGGAGGGGGTCTGGAATGAGCAGTTCTTC. It specifies CASSLWEGVWNEQFF.

In its sample, this clonotype was seen a few times. The chain couples TRBV7-9 to TRBJ2-5, with D perhaps TRBD1 (6 bases). Germline CDR1 and CDR2: SEHNR and FQNEAQ (reference sequence). V was trimmed by 7 bases and J by 5 bases, leaving 29 bases between them. This CDR3 comprises 18 residues. The CDR3 protein is CASTGFWDKEGLGETQYF. The CDR3 bases are TGTGCCAGCACCGGCTTTTGGGACAAGGAAGGATTAGGGGAGACCCAGTACTTC.

At least ten counts were recorded for this clonotype. The gene calls are TRBV28 and TRBJ1-6; D ambiguous. This CDR3 region has 13 residues. V was pared by 6 bases and J by 5 bases, with 8 bases between. CDR1 and CDR2 from the germline V gene are MDHEN and SYDVKM. The CDR3 coding sequence is TGTGCCAGCAGAAACCTGGATAATTCACCCCTCCACTTT. The encoded protein is CASRNLDNSPLHF. Full variable domain (outside the CDR3, taken from reference TRBV28 and TRBJ1-6): DVKVTQSSRYLVKRTGEKVFLECVQDMDHENMFWYRQDPGLGLRLIYFSYDVKMKEKGDIPEGYSVSREKKERFSLILESASTNQTSMYLCASRNLDNSPLHFGNGTRLTVT.

This clonotype showed up many times. The rearrangement joins TRBV20-1 to TRBJ2-7, with 10 nucleotides matching TRBD2. This CDR3 spans 13 amino acids. Trimming cost V 1 base and J 5 bases; bases outside gene matches: 2. The germline gives CDR1 DFQATT, CDR2 SNEGSKA (reference sequence). CDR3 DNA: TGCAGTGCTAGAGGAGGACTAGCGGACGAGCAGTACTTC. Protein sequence: CSARGGLADEQYF.

J is TRBJ2-1 and V is TRBV20-1, with 15 nucleotides matching TRBD2. Germline lookup yields CDR1 DFQATT and CDR2 SNEGSKA (reference sequence). The J segment lost 6 bases and the V segment lost 5 bases, leaving 5 bases of the junction unmatched. This CDR3 spans 15 amino acids. CDR3 nucleotides: TGCAGTGCTCGGACTAGCGGGAGGGCCTCCAATGAGCAGTTCTTC. This codes for CSARTSGRASNEQFF.

There are many counts of this clonotype. The rearrangement joins TRBV9 to TRBJ1-1, with 7 bases fitting TRBD1. Germline assignment: CDR1 SGDLS and CDR2 YYNGEE. J gave up 1 base and V 5 bases, and 8 bases lay outside the gene matches. This CDR3 has 15 amino acids. CDR3 bases: TGTGCCAGCAGGACAGGGTTCAGCCCGAACACTGAAGCTTTCTTT. It codes for CASRTGFSPNTEAFF.

This clonotype was detected ten times or more. The rearrangement links TRBV7-9 to TRBJ2-1, with D possibly being TRBD2 (5 bases). V gave up 0 bases and J gave up 5 bases, with 5 bases separating them. CDR3 size: 13 residues. Germline V gene lookup returns CDR1 SEHNR and CDR2 FQNEAQ (reference sequence). The CDR3 sequence: CASSLAGDNEQFF. CDR3 coding DNA: TGTGCCAGCAGCTTAGCGGGAGACAATGAGCAGTTCTTC.

J is TRBJ1-2 and V is TRBV20-1, with a tentative D call TRBD1 (6 bases). CDR3 size: 13 residues. The V gene's germline CDR1 is DFQATT and CDR2 SNEGSKA (reference sequence). Trimming pared 5 bases from V and 4 bases from J, leaving 14 bases between. CDR3 sequence reads: CSAGGTGSYGYTF. The DNA for the CDR3 is TGCAGTGCTGGGGGCACAGGGAGCTATGGCTACACCTTC.